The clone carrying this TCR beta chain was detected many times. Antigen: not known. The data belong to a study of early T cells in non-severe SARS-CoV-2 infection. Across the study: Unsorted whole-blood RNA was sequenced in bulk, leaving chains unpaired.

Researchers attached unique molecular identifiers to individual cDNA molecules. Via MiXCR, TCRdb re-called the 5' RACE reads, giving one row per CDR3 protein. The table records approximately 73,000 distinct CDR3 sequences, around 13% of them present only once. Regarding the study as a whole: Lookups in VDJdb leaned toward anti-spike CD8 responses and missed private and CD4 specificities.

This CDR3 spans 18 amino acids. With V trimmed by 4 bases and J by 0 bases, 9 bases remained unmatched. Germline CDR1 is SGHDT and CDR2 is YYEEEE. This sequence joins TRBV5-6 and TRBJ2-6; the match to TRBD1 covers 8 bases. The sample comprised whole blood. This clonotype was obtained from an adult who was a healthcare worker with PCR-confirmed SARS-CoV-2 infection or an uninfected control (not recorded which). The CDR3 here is CASSPWTGSHSGANVLTF. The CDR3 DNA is TGTGCCAGCAGCCCCTGGACAGGGTCACACTCTGGGGCCAACGTCCTGACTTTC.